This paragraph covers one T cell receptor beta chain sequence. A few counts support this clone. No cognate antigen has been identified for it. One base away there is no much larger clone; base qualities are not given. The collaborating institutions used their own protocols to collect whole blood in K2EDTA tubes. Collaborator samples were shipped for TCRbeta analysis as frozen whole blood, isolated PBMCs, or DNA extracted from either sample type. The sample belongs to a study of blood T cell repertoires in COVID-19 (dated by TCRdb to the early 2020s). Study-wide context: Collaborator samples came from the United States, Italy and Spain and covered acute and convalescent phases of COVID-19. The dataset comprised deeply sampled blood TCRbeta repertoires from subjects exposed to, actively infected with, or recovered from COVID-19. Where available, HLA class I and class II types were obtained from metadata supplied by the sample provider rather than from assay-based typing. Sample metadata almost always included a de-identified subject ID, COVID-19 status, age in years and sex. The prospective study material was composed of cDNA or gDNA derived from T cells, B-cell-depleted T cells, or PBMCs. The samples were drawn from the first 160 participants of the ongoing ImmuneRACE study and from over a thousand subjects provided by 6 global collaborators. A freely available public database, intended as a resource for researchers studying the immune response to SARS-CoV-2, is where the repertoires were released. General study outcomes and caveats: How much clinical and demographic metadata was included differed by source and by participant, and the metadata was provided uncurated.

The immunoSEQ Assay, a bias-controlled multiplex PCR, was used to amplify TCRbeta CDR3 regions from genomic DNA. Per the original workflow: The number of nucleated cells in each sample was estimated from the amplification of reference gene primers within the assay. To quantify the absolute abundance of each unique TCRbeta CDR3 rearrangement, sequence reads were collapsed and filtered. For each sample, productive Simpson clonality was calculated as the square root of Simpson's diversity index across productive rearrangements. TCRdb took this table from immuneACCESS and kept in-frame rearrangements with V and J called. Such tables lack part of the clones; where checked against another copy, unresolved V genes explain under half of the gap, and the rest is unexplained. V, J and clone size derive from that table, while D and trimming were established from the DNA sequence. For this sample the table gives 130,000 to 150,000 clones, of which about 79% were detected only once. Clones ranked in the top ten supply approximately 10% of the sample.

After removal of 6 bases from V and 9 bases from J, the junction retains 6 bases not matched to a gene. The CDR3 sequence holds 13 residues, the cysteine and phenylalanine included. The sequence is cut down to CDR3 DNA, 39 bases in frame from base 1. CDR1 and CDR2 (MNHEY, SVGAGI) derive from the germline V gene. Material for sequencing was peripheral blood. The clonotype originates from a man aged 55 to 70 with active or convalescent COVID-19. This chain joins TRBV6-5 to TRBJ2-1; 9 middle bases align to TRBD2. CDR3 protein: CASRVAGVLEQFF. The nucleotide sequence is TGTGCCAGCAGGGTAGCGGGAGTACTTGAGCAGTTCTTC.